This is a list of T cell receptor beta chains from one sample in a study of T cells after yellow fever vaccination. MiXCR, applied by TCRdb to the 5' RACE reads, yields one record per CDR3 protein. The data show 350,000 to 450,000 distinct CDR3 sequences, 6% to 8% seen once. The sequenced sample was PBMCs, obtained 5 days after the yellow fever booster vaccination. Source of these receptors: a man in his thirties or forties who received the YFV17D yellow fever vaccine. The CDR3 runs from the conserved cysteine through the conserved F or W. The D gene is left open where the match is weak. A clone size is listed for some rows: how often the clone was seen (once, few, many), or a class if it is expanded.

clone size	D gene	V gene	J gene	CDR3 DNA	CDR3 protein
few	.	TRBV10-3	TRBJ1-5	TGTGCCATCGGCCAGGACCTAAATAGCAATCAGCCCCAGCATTTT	CAIGQDLNSNQPQHF
.	.	TRBV27	TRBJ1-2	TGTGCCAGCAGTTTAAACCAGGTGGGAGGCTACACCTTC	CASSLNQVGGYTF
many	.	TRBV7-2	TRBJ2-1	TGTGCCAGCAGGTCCGATAGCTACAATGAGCAGTTCTTC	CASRSDSYNEQFF
.	.	TRBV20-1	TRBJ2-3	TGCAGTGCTCCCACCCCCACAGATACGCAGTATTTT	CSAPTPTDTQYF
few	.	TRBV7-2	TRBJ2-7	TGTGCCAGCAGCATCCACGGCGGCGGAGCTTCCTACGAGCAGTACTTC	CASSIHGGGASYEQYF
many	.	TRBV27	TRBJ1-1	TGTGCCAGCAGTTTACAAGGACAGTTGAACACTGAAGCTTTCTTT	CASSLQGQLNTEAFF
few	TRBD1	TRBV6-2/TRBV6-3	TRBJ1-1	TGTGCCAGCAGTTTACTGACAGGGAGAGCTGAAGCTTTCTTT	CASSLLTGRAEAFF
many	.	TRBV4-3	TRBJ2-7	TGCGCCAGCAGCCAAGACATAGGGACACTCGACTCCAGGTACTTC	CASSQDIGTLDSRYF
.	TRBD1	TRBV30	TRBJ1-1	TGTGCCTGGAGCATGGGTTGGGACAGCCTGAACACTGAAGCTTTCTTT	CAWSMGWDSLNTEAFF
many	TRBD2	TRBV20-1	TRBJ2-3	TGCAGTGCTCAGGTAGCGGGAAATACGCAGTATTTT	CSAQVAGNTQYF
few	.	TRBV19	TRBJ2-7	TGTGCCAGTAGTATGACAGGAAGCTCCTACGAGCAGTACTTC	CASSMTGSSYEQYF
.	.	TRBV6-1	TRBJ2-7	TGTGCCAGCAGTCGAAGAGGGGGATACGAGCAGTACTTC	CASSRRGGYEQYF
many	.	TRBV7-8	TRBJ2-1	TGTGCCAGCAGCCTAGAGCTTAATGAGCAGTTCTTC	CASSLELNEQFF
.	TRBD1	TRBV2	TRBJ2-6	TGTGCCAGCAGTGCTGGACAGGGACTCTCTGGGGCCAACGTCCTGACTTTC	CASSAGQGLSGANVLTF
many	TRBD2	TRBV30	TRBJ2-7	TGTGCCTGGAGCGGGCTAGCGGTGCGACCGAGCTCCTACGAGCAGTACTTC	CAWSGLAVRPSSYEQYF
many	.	TRBV7-8	TRBJ2-2	TGTGCCAGCAGCTTAGGTGCCAGCGCCCACACCGGGGAGCTGTTTTTT	CASSLGASAHTGELFF
.	.	TRBV7-2	TRBJ2-2	TGTGCCAGCAGCTTCAAGGCAAACACCGGGGAGCTGTTTTTT	CASSFKANTGELFF
many	TRBD1	TRBV5-1	TRBJ2-6	TGCGCCAGCAGCTTGGCTCGGGACAGGGACCTGCTAGCTGGGGCCAACGTCCTGACTTTC	CASSLARDRDLLAGANVLTF
few	.	TRBV29-1	TRBJ2-7	TGCAGCGTTGACGAACAGGGAAGGAAGCAGTACTTC	CSVDEQGRKQYF
many	.	TRBV7-9	TRBJ2-5	TGTGCCAGCAGCTTCGGCGGGTCTTGGAGGGGCTTC	CASSFGGSWRGF
few	.	TRBV18	TRBJ1-2	TGTGCCAGCTCAGACTTCGAGAGGAGTGGCTACACCTTC	CASSDFERSGYTF
many	.	TRBV20-1	TRBJ2-2	TGCAGTGCTAGAGAATTCCCCGGGGAGCTGTTTTTT	CSAREFPGELFF
.	TRBD1	TRBV20-1	TRBJ1-3	TGCAGTGCTCCGGACAGGGGAAACACCATATATTTT	CSAPDRGNTIYF
.	TRBD2	TRBV5-1	TRBJ2-5	TGCGCCAGCAGCCCTGGCCGAGGGGCTAGCGGGAGTCAAGAGACCCAGTACTTC	CASSPGRGASGSQETQYF
many	TRBD1	TRBV5-1	TRBJ2-3	TGCGCCAGCAGCTTGGCTCGGGGACAGGGGGACGATACGCAGTATTTT	CASSLARGQGDDTQYF
few	TRBD1	TRBV7-9	TRBJ2-1	TGTGCCAGCAGCTTATTCCGGGACAGGGACAATGAGCAGTTCTTC	CASSLFRDRDNEQFF
many	.	TRBV19	TRBJ2-7	TGTGCCAGTAGTTCCGGACCAGCAAGGGAGCAGTACTTC	CASSSGPAREQYF
many	TRBD1	TRBV12-3/TRBV12-4	TRBJ2-1	TGTGCCAGCAGCAAATCACCGGGACAGGATAATGAGCAGTTCTTC	CASSKSPGQDNEQFF
few	.	TRBV24-1	TRBJ2-3	TGTGCCACCAGTGATTCGACCGGCACAGATACGCAGTATTTT	CATSDSTGTDTQYF
few	TRBD2	TRBV5-1	TRBJ2-1	TGCGCCAGTGGGACTAGCGGGAGTCCGGGTTACAATGAGCAGTTCTTC	CASGTSGSPGYNEQFF
few	.	TRBV4-3	TRBJ1-1	TGCGCCAGCAGCCAAGTCCTGGGGGACACTGAAGCTTTCTTT	CASSQVLGDTEAFF
many	.	TRBV5-1	TRBJ2-7	TGCGCCAGCAGCGTTGGGGGGGCGCGATCCTACGAGCAGTACTTC	CASSVGGARSYEQYF
many	.	TRBV7-9	TRBJ1-4	TGTGCCAGCAGCTTAACGGGAACTAATGAAAAACTGTTTTTT	CASSLTGTNEKLFF
many	.	TRBV6-2/TRBV6-3	TRBJ2-1	TGTGCCAGCAGGGTTGGTGGGACCACCTACAATGAGCAGTTCTTC	CASRVGGTTYNEQFF
many	.	TRBV6-6	TRBJ2-3	TGTGCCAGCAGTTACCGGGATACGCAGTATTTT	CASSYRDTQYF
few	TRBD2	TRBV12-3/TRBV12-4	TRBJ2-5	TGTGCCAGCAGCCTACGGGAGGCAGTGGCCCTCCAAGAGACCCAGTACTTC	CASSLREAVALQETQYF
.	.	TRBV7-2	TRBJ2-2	TGTGCCAGCAGCTCTAGGGTCCAGCGGAACACCGGGGAGCTGTTTTTT	CASSSRVQRNTGELFF
many	TRBD2	TRBV20-1	TRBJ2-3	TGCAGTGCGCTCCGGCGTCTAGCGGGGGGAGATACGCAGTATTTT	CSALRRLAGGDTQYF
few	.	TRBV19	TRBJ2-3	TGTGCCAGTAGTATGGTTGGGGATACGCAGTATTTT	CASSMVGDTQYF
many	.	TRBV18	TRBJ2-1	TGTGCCAGCTCAGCTATCGGAGGGCCAGATGGGAATGAGCAGTTCTTC	CASSAIGGPDGNEQFF
.	.	TRBV2	TRBJ2-3	TGTGCCAGCAGTGAATCGGGGGATACGCAGTATTTT	CASSESGDTQYF
few	.	TRBV19	TRBJ2-1	TGTGCCACCCGAGGGGCAGCCTCCTGGAATGAGCAGTTCTTC	CATRGAASWNEQFF
few	.	TRBV11-3	TRBJ1-2	TGTGCCAGCAGCCAAGACGGATATGGCTACACCTTC	CASSQDGYGYTF
.	.	TRBV6-5	TRBJ2-7	TGTGCCAGCAGATCGGCCCACGAGCAGTACTTC	CASRSAHEQYF
many	.	TRBV5-4	TRBJ2-2	TGTGCCAGCCGAGCGGCCACGAAGAACACCGGGGAGCTGTTTTTT	CASRAATKNTGELFF
many	.	TRBV7-2	TRBJ2-7	TGTGCCAGCAGCTTTCAGAACGAGCAGTACTTC	CASSFQNEQYF
.	TRBD1	TRBV12-3/TRBV12-4	TRBJ1-2	TGTGCCAGCAGCATTCGGACAGGGGGAAGCTATGGCTACACCTTC	CASSIRTGGSYGYTF
.	.	TRBV5-1	TRBJ2-3	TGCGCCAGCAGCGTAAACAGGGCCGATACGCAGTATTTT	CASSVNRADTQYF
.	.	TRBV28	TRBJ2-7	TGTGCCAGCAGCGTCCAAACAGGGTTCTACGAGCAGTACTTC	CASSVQTGFYEQYF
.	.	TRBV12-3/TRBV12-4	TRBJ1-5	TGTGCCAGCAGTCCCCCCCCCCTGGCAGGCAATCAGCCCCAGCATTTT	CASSPPPLAGNQPQHF
few	.	TRBV20-1	TRBJ1-6	TGCAGTGTGGGGTCCGGGGCCTCACCCCTCCACTTT	CSVGSGASPLHF
few	.	TRBV20-1	TRBJ2-3	TGCAGTGCTAGGTCGTTGCGGGGAGCCACAGATACGCAGTATTTT	CSARSLRGATDTQYF
many	TRBD2	TRBV7-2	TRBJ2-3	TGTGCCAGCAGTTTGGAACTAGCGGGAGATACGCAGTATTTT	CASSLELAGDTQYF